This T cell receptor beta chain stems from a study of T-cell reconstitution after alpha-beta-depleted transplantation in children. Study outcomes and limitations: At around two months after transplant, the alpha-beta T cells were reportedly derived from several hundred expanded clones that came from non-depleted graft cells. Some patients' high day-60 TCRbeta diversity was attributed to recipient cells surviving conditioning. Newly produced T cells mostly provided counts and TCRbeta diversity after one year, as hyperexpanded clones declined.

This clonotype was counted ten times or more. The antigen is unknown. As it was prepared, the TCRbeta library received unique molecular identifiers. In TCRdb, the PCR reads were re-called with MiXCR into one record per CDR3 protein. The table records some 300,000 distinct CDR3 sequences, just over 7.5% of them present only once. The CDR3 loop spans 13 amino acids. Trimming took 5 bases from V and 7 from J; bases not matched to a gene: 8. Germline-derived CDR1 and CDR2 are SGHRS and YFSETQ. The sequence was obtained from a female patient aged 2-15 years who had a stem cell transplant for Fanconi anemia, so the T cells may come from the graft donor. The V gene is TRBV5-1, the J gene TRBJ1-1, with TRBD1 matching 7 bases. This material consisted of peripheral blood, taken 360 days after TCRalphabeta/CD19-depleted stem cell transplant. CDR3 amino acids: CASRTGVEGEAFF. For the CDR3, the DNA is TGCGCCAGCAGAACAGGGGTGGAGGGTGAAGCTTTCTTT. The full variable domain, in which reference TRBV5-1 and TRBJ1-1 provide the parts outside the CDR3, is KAGVTQTPRYLIKTRGQQVTLSCSPISGHRSVSWYQQTPGQGLQFLFEYFSETQRNKGNFPGRFSGRQFSNSRSEMNVSTLELGDSALYLCASRTGVEGEAFFGQGTRLTVV.